This TCR beta chain came from a study of blood T cell repertoires in COVID-19. For the study at large: From T cells, B-cell-depleted T cells, or PBMCs came the material, which was cDNA or gDNA.

The CDR3 loop spans 14 amino acids. V was pared by 3 bases and J by 7 bases, with 5 bases of the junction left unmatched. The germline V gene encodes CDR1 LNHDA and CDR2 SQIVND (reference sequence). A single count supports this clone. Only in-frame clones appear in the TCRdb table, and some are missing; sequencing was by immunoSEQ multiplex PCR. The sample lists roughly 220,000 clones, around 81% occurring once. Those enrolled in Seattle joined during active infection and were followed longitudinally afterward. The sequence came from a woman older than 75 with COVID-19, enrolled during active disease. The sample comprised peripheral blood. The chain combines TRBV19 with TRBJ2-2; TRBD2 aligns across 7 bases. CDR3 in amino acids: CASSIAGVVGELFF. CDR3 sequence (DNA): TGTGCCAGTAGTATTGCGGGAGTCGTCGGGGAGCTGTTTTTT.